One sample yielded the 5 T cell receptor beta chains listed below, sequenced in a study of early T cells in non-severe SARS-CoV-2 infection. Via MiXCR, TCRdb re-called the 5' RACE reads, giving one row per CDR3 protein. The data hold about 66,000 distinct CDR3 sequences, with approximately 13% observed a single time. Sequencing was carried out using whole blood. Every receptor here comes from an adult who was a healthcare worker with PCR-confirmed SARS-CoV-2 infection or an uninfected control (not recorded which).

The chain has TRBV11-3 and TRBJ2-1; no firm D call. Trimming cost V 1 base and J 0 bases, with 10 bases left between them. The CDR3 consists of 16 residues. Germline loops: CDR1 SGHNT, CDR2 YENEEA. The CDR3 bases are TGTGCCAGCAGCTTAGGAGCCCCCGGCTCCTACAATGAGCAGTTCTTC. This translates into CASSLGAPGSYNEQFF.

The V gene is TRBV20-1, the J gene TRBJ2-1; 10 positions agree with TRBD2. V was clipped by 4 bases and J by 0 bases; unmatched bases: 6. This CDR3 region has 16 residues. CDR1 and CDR2 from the germline V gene are DFQATT and SNEGSKA (reference sequence). Here the CDR3 DNA reads TGCAGTGCTAATGGACTAGCGGCAAGCTCCTACAATGAGCAGTTCTTC. Translating it yields CSANGLAASSYNEQFF.

This clonotype was detected many times. The V gene is TRBV2, the J gene TRBJ1-5, with D perhaps TRBD1 (5 bases). This CDR3 contains 14 residues. Germline CDR1 reads SNHLY; CDR2 reads FYNNEI. V gave up 1 base and J gave up 7 bases, with 11 bases separating them. In nucleotides, the CDR3 is TGTGCCAGCAGTGAAGGGACCGGGGGACAGCCCCAGCATTTT. Residues: CASSEGTGGQPQHF.

This clonotype was counted ten times or more. This chain joins TRBV20-1 and TRBJ2-3; 10 bases are a match to TRBD2. Germline CDR1 DFQATT, CDR2 SNEGSKA (reference sequence). With V trimmed by 6 bases and J by 2 bases, 11 bases remained unmatched. The CDR3 is 16 amino acids. CDR3 protein: CSATRASGRFTDTQYF. The CDR3 DNA reads as TGCAGTGCCACCCGGGCTAGCGGGAGATTCACAGATACGCAGTATTTT.

This sequence joins TRBV7-2 and TRBJ2-7; TRBD1 matches 7 bases. Trimming removed 5 bases from V and 0 bases from J; junction bases left unmatched: 7. The CDR3 contains 15 residues. Looked up from germline, CDR1 is SGHTA and CDR2 is FQGNSA. The CDR3 sequence: CASSTGQASSYEQYF. Written as DNA, the CDR3 is TGTGCCAGCAGCACCGGACAGGCCAGCTCCTACGAGCAGTACTTC.